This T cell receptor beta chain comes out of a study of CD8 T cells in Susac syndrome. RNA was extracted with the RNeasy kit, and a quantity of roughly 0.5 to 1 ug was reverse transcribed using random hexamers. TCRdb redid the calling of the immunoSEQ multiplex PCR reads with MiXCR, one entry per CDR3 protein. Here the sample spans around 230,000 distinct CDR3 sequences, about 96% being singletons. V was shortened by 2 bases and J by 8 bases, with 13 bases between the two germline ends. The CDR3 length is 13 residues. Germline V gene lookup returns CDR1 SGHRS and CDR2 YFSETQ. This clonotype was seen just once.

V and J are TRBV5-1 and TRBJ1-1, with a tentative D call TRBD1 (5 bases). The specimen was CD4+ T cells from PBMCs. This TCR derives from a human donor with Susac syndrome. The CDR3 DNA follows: TGCGCCAGCAGCTTAACAAGACAGAACGAAGCTTTCTTT. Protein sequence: CASSLTRQNEAFF.